The source of this T cell receptor (beta chain) is a study of cytotoxic CD8 clonotypes in ibrutinib-treated CLL. Study context: A mean of approximately 260,000 productive templates and over 75,000 productive rearrangements was obtained per sample.

Study-level findings and limits: Sampling of sustained-remission and progressing patients occurred at differing times. Whereas clonality rose at ibrutinib response, it declined toward baseline at progression.

Notes on this clone: Its specificity is not known.

This table comes from immunoSEQ multiplex PCR, and its TCRdb copy is limited to in-frame clones, with some not included. Among 20,000 to 30,000 clones listed, about 72% were seen once. The CDR3 runs 16 residues. The V gene's germline CDR1 is SQVTM and CDR2 ANQGSEA. Trimming left V 5 bases short and J 6 bases short, with 22 bases between. Sequencing used PBMCs, obtained after 24 months of ibrutinib treatment. The chain has TRBV29-1 and TRBJ1-4; D remains ambiguous. This TCR was sampled from a human donor with chronic lymphocytic leukemia. In nucleotides, the CDR3 is TGCAGCGTTCGCGACCCGACTCAGGAAGAATATGAAAAACTGTTTTTT. Translation gives CSVRDPTQEEYEKLFF.